This passage covers 24 T cell receptor beta chains from one sample sequenced in a study of OX40 agonist ivuxolimab in advanced cancers. Profiled with immunoSEQ multiplex PCR; TCRdb holds only in-frame clones, not every one. The sample holds more than 55,000 clones, approximately 90% seen once. The material was CD4+ or CD8+ T cells sorted from blood, obtained in a trial of the OX40 agonist ivuxolimab. These receptors came from an adult with an advanced solid tumor such as melanoma, head and neck, liver or kidney cancer.

This clone is a singleton in its sample. This chain links TRBV6-6 with TRBJ2-7; 9 positions agree with TRBD1. The J segment lost 9 bases and the V segment lost 4 bases, leaving 13 bases of the junction unmatched. This CDR3 is 15 amino acids long. CDR1 is MNHNY, CDR2 SVGAGI, per germline (reference sequence). CDR3 in DNA: TGTGCCAGCAGTTTTTTCCGCAGGGGACAGGGCGGGCAGTACTTC. Residues: CASSFFRRGQGGQYF.

This clone was found once. The CDR3 protein is CASSQAETGGNTIYF. CDR3 bases: TGCGCCAGCAGCCAAGCTGAGACAGGTGGAAACACCATATATTTT. The chain combines TRBV4-1 with TRBJ1-3; weak D call: TRBD1 (6 bases). Looked up from germline, CDR1 is MGHRA and CDR2 is YSYEKL. The CDR3 is 15 amino acids. The V gene lost 1 base and the J gene lost 3 bases, with 10 bases spanning the gap.

The chain carries TRBV9 and TRBJ2-1; possibly TRBD2 for D (6 bases). Deletions cut 0 bases from V and 10 bases from J, with 17 bases between. The germline CDR1 and CDR2 sequences are SGDLS and YYNGEE. This CDR3 has 15 residues. The CDR3: CASSVGDGGHREQFF. CDR3 sequence (DNA): TGTGCCAGCAGCGTAGGCGACGGGGGTCACCGAGAGCAGTTCTTC.

The chain links TRBV6-5 to TRBJ2-7, with a weak D call TRBD1 (6 bases). Trimming cost V 0 bases and J 5 bases, with 11 bases left between them. The germline CDR1 and CDR2 sequences are MNHEY and SVGAGI. The CDR3 spans 14 residues. CDR3 in amino acids: CASSYSRGRDEQYF. Here the CDR3 DNA reads TGTGCCAGCAGTTACTCCAGGGGAAGGGACGAGCAGTACTTC.

The rearrangement joins TRBV30 to TRBJ1-2; D is perhaps TRBD1 (5 bases). V was clipped by 3 bases and J by 4 bases, with 9 bases between them. The V gene's germline CDR1 is GTSNPN and CDR2 SVGIG (reference sequence). CDR3 length: 12 residues. CDR3 bases: TGTGCCTGGAGAGACAGCCGCTATGGCTACACCTTC. Its protein product is CAWRDSRYGYTF.

V is TRBV5-6 and J is TRBJ2-5, with D possibly being TRBD1 (5 bases). Deletions cut 0 bases from V and 5 bases from J, with 8 bases between. From germline, CDR1 is SGHDT and CDR2 YYEEEE. The length of the CDR3 is 13 residues. The CDR3 loop is CASSLAGPETQYF. CDR3 DNA: TGTGCCAGCAGCTTGGCAGGGCCGGAGACCCAGTACTTC.

The CDR3 DNA reads TGCAGCGCCGATCGAGGGACAGGGACCGGAAACACCATATATTTT. Protein product: CSADRGTGTGNTIYF. This rearrangement joins TRBV29-1 to TRBJ1-3; 9 bases agree with TRBD1. V was clipped by 7 bases and J by 4 bases; unmatched bases: 11. Germline assignment: CDR1 SQVTM and CDR2 ANQGSEA. CDR3 size: 15 residues.

The rearrangement uses TRBV11-3 and TRBJ2-4; possibly TRBD1 or TRBD2 for D (5 bases each). The V and J ends lost 3 bases and 7 bases respectively, with 16 bases between them. This CDR3 comprises 15 residues. Germline-derived CDR1 and CDR2 are SGHNT and YENEEA. The CDR3 sequence is CASSLGPFVENIQYF. The CDR3 DNA reads TGTGCCAGCAGCTTGGGACCTTTCGTCGAGAACATTCAGTACTTC. Combining the CDR3 with reference TRBV11-3 and TRBJ2-4 gives the whole variable domain EAGVVQSPRYKIIEKKQPVAFWCNPISGHNTLYWYLQNLGQGPELLIRYENEEAVDDSQLPKDRFSAERLKGVDSTLKIQPAELGDSAVYLCASSLGPFVENIQYFGAGTRLSVL.

The CDR3: CASSQVGKGTEAFF. CDR3 nucleotide sequence: TGCGCCAGCAGCCAAGTGGGGAAGGGAACTGAAGCTTTCTTT. J is TRBJ1-1 and V is TRBV4-3; no firm D call. Germline-derived CDR1 and CDR2 are LGHNA and YSLEER. Between the trimmed V and J ends, which lost 1 base and 5 bases, there was a span of 11 bases. CDR3 length: 14 residues.

This clone has only one observation. The gene calls are TRBV29-1 and TRBJ1-2; D is possibly TRBD1 (6 bases). This CDR3 has 11 amino acids. The V gene's germline CDR1 is SQVTM and CDR2 ANQGSEA. Deletions cut 7 bases from V and 13 bases from J, with 19 bases between. CDR3 in DNA: TGCAGCGCCGCGACAGGAGCCTCGAGCACCTTC. It translates to CSAATGASSTF.

This clone occurred a few times. This rearrangement joins TRBV5-4 to TRBJ2-3; TRBD1 matches 7 bases. The V and J ends lost 3 bases and 3 bases, in that order; junction bases with no gene match: 7. Germline lookup yields CDR1 SGHNT and CDR2 YYREEE (reference sequence). This CDR3 comprises 15 residues. The DNA for the CDR3 is TGTGCCAGCAGCTCCCGGGACAGTCGAACAGATACGCAGTATTTT. The encoded protein is CASSSRDSRTDTQYF.

This clone has just one count. The chain uses TRBV2 and TRBJ1-2; D remains ambiguous. Looked up from germline, CDR1 is SNHLY and CDR2 is FYNNEI. The CDR3 runs 14 residues. Trimming removed 6 bases from V and 7 bases from J, with 18 bases in between. Here the CDR3 DNA reads TGTGCCAGCAGCACCGCGACGGCTAACGTTGGCTACACCTTC. This gives the protein CASSTATANVGYTF.

This clone was found a few times. The gene calls are TRBV7-4 and TRBJ1-5; no clear D gene. The germline V and J ends were trimmed by 2 bases and 0 bases, with 5 bases remaining between them. This CDR3 spans 14 amino acids. Germline V gives CDR1 SGHVT, CDR2 SQSDAQ. In DNA form, the CDR3 reads TGTGCCAGCAGCTTACTGGGTAGCAATCAGCCCCAGCATTTT. It encodes CASSLLGSNQPQHF.

The rearrangement joins TRBV6-5 to TRBJ1-6; D is uncertain. Germline V lookup: CDR1 MNHEY, CDR2 SVGAGI. This CDR3 comprises 14 residues. The germline V and J ends were trimmed by 6 bases and 6 bases, with 12 bases remaining between them. CDR3 nucleotide sequence: TGTGCCAGCAGCCCACTCCGGGCTAATTCACCCCTCCACTTT. Residues: CASSPLRANSPLHF.

The chain has TRBV6-5 and TRBJ2-7; 8 nucleotides align to TRBD1. The CDR3 runs 14 residues. Germline trimming cut 4 bases from V and 3 bases from J; bases unmatched to any gene: 5. Germline values: CDR1 MNHEY, CDR2 SVGAGI. The CDR3 sequence is CASSLQGAVYEQYF. CDR3 DNA: TGTGCCAGCAGTTTGCAGGGGGCGGTCTACGAGCAGTACTTC.

The J gene is TRBJ1-5, the V gene TRBV4-1; 7 bases align to TRBD1. Germline V lookup: CDR1 MGHRA, CDR2 YSYEKL. Trimming cost V 1 base and J 6 bases; bases outside gene matches: 9. The CDR3 runs 16 residues. CDR3 nucleotide sequence: TGCGCCAGCAGCCAAGCGGATGAGGGGGCGTCTCAGCCCCAGCATTTT. It translates to CASSQADEGASQPQHF.

The chain links TRBV9 to TRBJ2-2; D is uncertain. Per germline, CDR1 SGDLS and CDR2 YYNGEE. V lost 4 bases and J lost 0, with 13 bases in between. The CDR3 totals 16 residues. DNA of the CDR3: TGTGCCAGCAGCCGGGTCCACGGATCGAACACCGGGGAGCTGTTTTTT. It encodes CASSRVHGSNTGELFF. The whole variable domain, remainder taken from reference TRBV9 and TRBJ2-2, is DSGVTQTPKHLITATGQRVTLRCSPRSGDLSVYWYQQSLDQGLQFLIQYYNGEERAKGNILERFSAQQFPDLHSELNLSSLELGDSALYFCASSRVHGSNTGELFFGEGSRLTVL.

A remark on this clone: Different DNA sequences within this sample yield the same CDR3. The genes are TRBV14 and TRBJ1-4; 8 bases map to TRBD1. J gave up 10 bases and V 2 bases, and 12 bases lay outside the gene matches. The CDR3 consists of 16 residues. Per the germline V gene, CDR1 is SGHDN and CDR2 is FVKESK. CDR3 protein: CASSQTRTGRVGKLFF. The DNA of the CDR3 is TGTGCCAGCAGCCAAACCCGGACAGGGCGGGTCGGAAAACTGTTTTTT.

The rearrangement joins TRBV2 to TRBJ2-1; D is uncertain. Germline V gives CDR1 SNHLY, CDR2 FYNNEI. The ends were cut back, 6 bases at V and 5 bases at J, with 5 bases in the middle. CDR3 length equals 11 residues. The CDR3 DNA is TGTGCCAGCAGGCGTAACAATGAGCAGTTCTTC. Translating gives CASRRNNEQFF.

This chain joins TRBV11-3 and TRBJ2-1; 8 positions agree with TRBD2. The CDR3 spans 15 residues. V dropped 2 bases and J dropped 3; count of bases not matched to a gene: 3. Germline CDR1 SGHNT, CDR2 YENEEA. The CDR3: CASSLRAGDYNEQFF. The CDR3 coding sequence is TGTGCCAGCAGCTTAAGAGCGGGGGACTACAATGAGCAGTTCTTC.

This rearrangement joins TRBV9 to TRBJ2-7; either TRBD1 or TRBD2 may fit D (6 bases each). Between the trimmed V and J ends, which lost 2 bases and 2 bases, there was a span of 14 bases. The CDR3 spans 15 residues. CDR1 is SGDLS, CDR2 YYNGEE, per germline. Here the CDR3 reads CASSVEGTRTYEQYF. The CDR3 coding sequence is TGTGCCAGCAGCGTGGAGGGGACAAGAACCTACGAGCAGTACTTC.

The chain carries TRBV30 and TRBJ1-1; 9 bases align to TRBD1. Germline-derived CDR1 and CDR2 are GTSNPN and SVGIG (reference sequence). Trimming removed 5 bases from V and 6 bases from J; junction bases left unmatched: 7. The CDR3 length is 13 residues. The chain's CDR3 is CAWLQGARSEAFF. The CDR3 region has the DNA TGTGCCTGGCTACAGGGGGCGAGGTCTGAAGCTTTCTTT.

The chain recombines TRBV5-5 with TRBJ2-7, with 7 positions matching TRBD2. There are 14 residues in the CDR3. Trimming took 1 base from V and 5 from J; bases not matched to a gene: 6. The germline V gene has CDR1 SGHKS and CDR2 YYEKEE (reference sequence). In DNA, the CDR3 is TGTGCCAGCAGCTTGTTGAGGGGAGGGGACGAGCAGTACTTC. Translation: CASSLLRGGDEQYF.

V is TRBV7-8 and J is TRBJ2-7; D is perhaps TRBD2 (8 bases). Germline assignment: CDR1 SGHVS and CDR2 FQNEAQ. V was clipped by 0 bases and J by 4 bases, with 25 bases between them. The CDR3 runs 19 residues. CDR3 nucleotides: TGTGCCAGCAGCTTAGCGAGGGGGCCCTCGGGCGGGGGGATGTACGAGCAGTACTTC. Protein product: CASSLARGPSGGGMYEQYF.